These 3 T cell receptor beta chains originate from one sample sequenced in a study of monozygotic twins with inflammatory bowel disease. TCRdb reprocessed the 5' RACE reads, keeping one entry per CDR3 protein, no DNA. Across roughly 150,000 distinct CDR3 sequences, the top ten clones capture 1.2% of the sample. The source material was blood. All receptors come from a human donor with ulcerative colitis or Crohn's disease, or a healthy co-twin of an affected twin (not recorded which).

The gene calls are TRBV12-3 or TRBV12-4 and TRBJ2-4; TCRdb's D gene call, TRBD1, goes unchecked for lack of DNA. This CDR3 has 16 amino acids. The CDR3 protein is CASSLPIRGQKNIQYF.

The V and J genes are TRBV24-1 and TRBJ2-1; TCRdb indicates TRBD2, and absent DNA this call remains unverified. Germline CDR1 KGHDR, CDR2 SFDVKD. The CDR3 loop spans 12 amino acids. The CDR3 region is CATSAGRNEQFF.

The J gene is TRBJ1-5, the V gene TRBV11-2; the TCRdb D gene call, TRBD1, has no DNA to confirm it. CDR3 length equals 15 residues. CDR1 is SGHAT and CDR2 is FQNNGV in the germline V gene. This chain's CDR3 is CASSPLTGTNQPQHF.